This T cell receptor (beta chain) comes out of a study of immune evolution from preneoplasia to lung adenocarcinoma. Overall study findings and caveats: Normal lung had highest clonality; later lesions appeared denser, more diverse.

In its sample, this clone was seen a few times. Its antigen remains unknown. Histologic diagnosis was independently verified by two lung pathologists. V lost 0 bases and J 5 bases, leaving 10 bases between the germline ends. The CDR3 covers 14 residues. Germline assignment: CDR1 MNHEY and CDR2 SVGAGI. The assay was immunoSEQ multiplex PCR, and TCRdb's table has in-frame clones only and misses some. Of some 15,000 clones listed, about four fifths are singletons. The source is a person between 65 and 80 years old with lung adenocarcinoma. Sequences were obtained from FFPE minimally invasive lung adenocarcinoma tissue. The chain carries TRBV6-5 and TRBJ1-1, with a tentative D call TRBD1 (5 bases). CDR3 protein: CASSYSQGVTEAFF. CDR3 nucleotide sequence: TGTGCCAGCAGTTACTCCCAGGGAGTTACTGAAGCTTTCTTT.